The source of this T cell receptor (beta chain) is a study of cytomegalovirus exposure and HLA in healthy donors. Germline V gene lookup returns CDR1 MNHNS and CDR2 SASEGT. The V gene end was trimmed by 6 bases and the J gene end by 0 bases; junction bases not matched to a gene: 0. This CDR3 is built from 13 residues. Study-wide findings and caveats: Fewer N-insertions (relative to the roughly 630-donor mean) were reportedly seen in an Asian-associated ancestry cluster in a later analysis.

Comment on this clone: Its antigen remains unknown.

Primers for the PCR totalled 60 Vbeta and 13 Jbeta. Assay: immunoSEQ multiplex PCR; the TCRdb copy retains only in-frame clones and omits some. The table lists approximately 150,000 clones, 65% to 70% of them singletons. The sample taken for sequencing was PBMCs. The sequence came from a woman younger than 35 in good health and CMV-seropositive. The chain couples TRBV6-1 to TRBJ1-1; 8 bases fit TRBD1. The CDR3 reads CASRTGVNTEAFF. The DNA for the CDR3 is TGTGCCAGCAGGACAGGGGTGAACACTGAAGCTTTCTTT.